This T cell receptor (beta chain) was identified during a study of blood T cell repertoires in COVID-19. On the study more broadly: Some COVID-19 samples were acute and others convalescent; all came from the United States, Italy and Spain.

In the authors' methods: By means of reference gene primer amplification, nucleated cell counts were estimated. Method: immunoSEQ multiplex PCR; TCRdb's copy keeps in-frame clones and lacks some. V, J and clone size are taken as reported in that table, and D and trimming were inferred from the DNA itself. Of about 170,000 clones listed, around 82% are singletons. The sequence came from a man between 60 and 75 years old who had recovered from COVID-19. Material: peripheral blood.

The CDR3 protein is CASSEAGPGQSQYF. The CDR3 nucleotides read TGTGCCAGCAGTGAAGCTGGTCCGGGACAGTCCCAGTACTTC. The rearrangement joins TRBV6-1 to TRBJ2-4, with 7 bases identical to TRBD1. Germline values: CDR1 MNHNS, CDR2 SASEGT. Losses at the gene ends were 0 bases for V and 13 bases for J; bases not matched to a gene: 9. The CDR3 extends over 14 amino acids.